This paragraph covers one T cell receptor (beta chain) sequence. Clones were read by immunoSEQ multiplex PCR, and TCRdb kept only the in-frame ones, dropping some. The sample carries approximately 350,000 clones, 80% to 90% recorded once. This CDR3 has 15 residues. The germline V and J ends were trimmed by 4 bases and 4 bases, with 17 bases remaining between them. The germline V gene encodes CDR1 SGDLS and CDR2 YYNGEE. The data are from a study of blood T cell repertoires in COVID-19. Sequenced: peripheral blood. The rearrangement joins TRBV9 to TRBJ1-2, with D maybe TRBD1 (6 bases). The sequence came from a woman in her fifties or sixties with COVID-19, enrolled during active disease. CDR3 sequence: CASSPSGDPGYGYTF. The CDR3 DNA is TGTGCCAGCAGCCCCTCAGGGGACCCTGGCTATGGCTACACCTTC. The whole variable domain, remainder taken from reference TRBV9 and TRBJ1-2, is DSGVTQTPKHLITATGQRVTLRCSPRSGDLSVYWYQQSLDQGLQFLIQYYNGEERAKGNILERFSAQQFPDLHSELNLSSLELGDSALYFCASSPSGDPGYGYTFGSGTRLTVV.